This section outlines one TCR beta chain sequence together with its context. Germline CDR1 is SGHTS and CDR2 is YDEGEE. Trimming stripped 2 bases from V and 4 bases from J, with 10 bases between. This CDR3 comprises 14 residues. The treatment was: around 19 received Ad26.COV2.S at low or high dose, single or two shots; 5 received placebo; per-sample allocation not given. Vaccine and placebo recipients were sampled on day 63 after the first injection. An adult donor aged 18-55 years was enrolled in Boston. An Ad26 vector was used to express Wuhan-strain SARS-CoV-2 spike as the vaccine. Assay: immunoSEQ multiplex PCR; the TCRdb copy retains only in-frame clones and omits some. The sample lists roughly 380,000 clones; over 75% were seen once. This entry comes from a study of Ad26.COV2.S vaccination and SARS-CoV-2 variants. About the study: Of the COV1001 trial arms, the Ad26.COV2.S arm included the donor.

The sequencing used peripheral blood, collected in a trial of Ad26.COV2.S vaccine versus placebo. The sequence came from a person aged 18-65 years who received the Ad26.COV2.S COVID-19 vaccine or a placebo. The V call is TRBV5-8, the J call TRBJ1-5; the D gene is possibly TRBD1 (5 bases). In nucleotides, the CDR3 is TGTGCCAGCAGCTTTTCGTCAGGGAATCAGCCCCAGCATTTT. Translation gives CASSFSSGNQPQHF.